The clone carrying this T cell receptor (beta chain) has a handful of counts. Its antigen is unidentified. CDR1 and CDR2 from the germline V gene are MNHEY and SVGAGI. The V end was cut by 2 bases, the J end by 6 bases, with 13 bases between. CDR3 length: 14 residues. There were TCR beta CDR3 regions amplified from RNA transcripts. In the first-round RT-PCR of the TCR CDR3, the HTBI primer set was used. From the multiplex PCR reads, TCRdb called clonotypes with MiXCR, one entry per CDR3 protein. The data hold around 720,000 distinct CDR3 sequences, with approximately 36% observed a single time. These data belong to a study of T cells in Graves' hyperthyroidism and ophthalmopathy. Study conclusions and caveats: Appearing also in blood were most of the thyroid clonotypes expanded above 0.001. Classification by a 13 V-J model distinguished ophthalmopathy from stable hyperthyroidism.

Subjects aged 18 to 65 presented with newly diagnosed hyperthyroidism of less than 2 months' duration. Those patients with uncontrolled infection, other autoimmune disease, pregnancy or lactation were excluded. This sequence was found in a woman aged 35 to 49 with Graves' hyperthyroidism. The gene calls are TRBV6-5 and TRBJ1-1; D uncertain. Sequenced material: blood. The CDR3 loop reads CASSYEVDDAEAFF. The CDR3 DNA reads TGTGCCAGCAGTTACGAAGTAGATGATGCTGAAGCTTTCTTT.